This TCR beta chain appears in the sequencing data of a study of T cell clonality in common variable immunodeficiency. The V end was cut by 2 bases, the J end by 2 bases, with 3 bases between. CDR3 length: 13 residues. Germline V lookup: CDR1 SEHNR, CDR2 FQNEAQ (reference sequence). Study-wide findings and caveats: CVID subjects had higher TCRbeta clonality than healthy controls, most marked in about a third.

TCRdb keeps only in-frame clones here, not all; method: immunoSEQ multiplex PCR. The table records more than 55,000 clones without singletons, the ten largest covering 0.83%. This clone was counted many times. Its antigen remains unknown. The sequence runs out 3 residues before the end of the CDR3; the remainder is reconstructed from the germline J gene. Different DNA sequences within this sample yield the same CDR3. V is TRBV7-9 and J is TRBJ1-4; no firm D call. Sequenced: peripheral blood mononuclear cells. The receptor was isolated from a person between 18 and 75 years old in good health. Here the CDR3 reads CASSLSTNEKLFF. Incomplete CDR3 DNA: TGTGCCAGCAGCTTATCGACTAATGAAAAA.